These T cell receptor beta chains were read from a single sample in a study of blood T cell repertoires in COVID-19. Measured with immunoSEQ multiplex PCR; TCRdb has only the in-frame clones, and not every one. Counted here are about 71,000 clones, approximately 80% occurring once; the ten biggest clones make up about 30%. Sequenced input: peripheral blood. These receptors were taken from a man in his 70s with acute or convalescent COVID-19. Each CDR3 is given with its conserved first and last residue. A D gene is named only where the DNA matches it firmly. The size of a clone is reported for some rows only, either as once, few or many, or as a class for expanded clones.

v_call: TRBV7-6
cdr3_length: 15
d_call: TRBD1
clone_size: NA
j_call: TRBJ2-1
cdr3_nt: TGTGCCAGCAGCCGACCGGGACAGGGGGCTTATGAGCAGTTCTTC
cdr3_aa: CASSRPGQGAYEQFF

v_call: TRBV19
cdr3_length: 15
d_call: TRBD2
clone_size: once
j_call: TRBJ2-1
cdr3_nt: TGTGCCAGTAGTGCAGAGCGGGAGGGGTACAATGAGCAGTTCTTC
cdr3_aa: CASSAEREGYNEQFF

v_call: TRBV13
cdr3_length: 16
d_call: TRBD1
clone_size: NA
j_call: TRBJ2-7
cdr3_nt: TGTGCCAGCAGCCCCCGCCAGGGGGCCCTACCCCTGGAGCAGTACTTC
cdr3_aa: CASSPRQGALPLEQYF

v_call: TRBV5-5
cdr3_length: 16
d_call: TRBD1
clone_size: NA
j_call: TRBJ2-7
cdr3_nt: TGTGCCAGCAGCCGACAGGGTGTGGGACCAGTCTACGAGCAGTACTTC
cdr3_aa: CASSRQGVGPVYEQYF

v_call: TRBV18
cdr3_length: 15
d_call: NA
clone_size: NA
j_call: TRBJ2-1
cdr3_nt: TGTGCCAGCTCACCTCTGACAGCCTCCTACAATGAGCAGTTCTTC
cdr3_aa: CASSPLTASYNEQFF

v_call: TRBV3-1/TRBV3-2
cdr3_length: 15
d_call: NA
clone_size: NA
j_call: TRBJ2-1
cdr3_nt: TGTGCCAGCAGCCAAGTAGACTTCTCCTACAATGAGCAGTTCTTC
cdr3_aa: CASSQVDFSYNEQFF

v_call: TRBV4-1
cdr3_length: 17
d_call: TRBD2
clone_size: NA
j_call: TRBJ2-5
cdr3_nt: TGCGCCAGCAGCCAAGCCAGGGCAGCGGGAGGTCGAGAGACCCAGTACTTC
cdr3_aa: CASSQARAAGGRETQYF

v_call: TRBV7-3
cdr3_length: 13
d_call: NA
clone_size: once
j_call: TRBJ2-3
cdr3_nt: TGTGCCAGCAGCTTAGACTACACAGATACGCAGTATTTT
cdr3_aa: CASSLDYTDTQYF

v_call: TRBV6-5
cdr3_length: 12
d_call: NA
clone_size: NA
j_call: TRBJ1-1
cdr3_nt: TGTGCCAGCAGCTCAGGGGTTGATGAAGCTTTCTTT
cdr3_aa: CASSSGVDEAFF

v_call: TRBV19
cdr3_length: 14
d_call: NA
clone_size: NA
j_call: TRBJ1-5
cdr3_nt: TGTGCCAGTAGTATAGGACAGCCCAATCAGCCCCAGCATTTT
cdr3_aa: CASSIGQPNQPQHF

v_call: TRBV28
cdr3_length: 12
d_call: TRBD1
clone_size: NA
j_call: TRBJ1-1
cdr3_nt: TGTGCCAGCCCAGACAGGGGTACTGAAGCTTTCTTT
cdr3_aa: CASPDRGTEAFF